This T cell receptor beta chain was obtained from a study of CD8+ T cells in alopecia areata. Extraction of RNA preceded its reverse transcription into cDNA, which served as the sequencing template. Data came from immunoSEQ multiplex PCR; TCRdb stores just in-frame clones and leaves some out. The table has about 150,000 clones, around half seen once. Looked up from germline, CDR1 is LGHNA and CDR2 is YSLEER. Deletions cut 3 bases from V and 7 bases from J, with 12 bases between. The CDR3 is 14 residues long. This clone occurred a few times. This clonotype was sampled from a human donor with alopecia areata. This specimen was CD8+ T cells sorted from blood, taken at week 0. The chain joins TRBV4-3 to TRBJ2-2; D perhaps matches TRBD2 (5 bases). CDR3 residues: CASSHIAKGGELFF. The CDR3 DNA follows: TGCGCCAGCAGCCACATAGCGAAGGGCGGGGAGCTGTTTTTT.